A selection of T cell receptor beta chains follows, all from one sample in a study of T cell changes during pregnancy in multiple sclerosis. The protocol was immunoSEQ multiplex PCR, while the TCRdb copy is restricted to in-frame clones and leaves out a portion. This table has more than 55,000 clones, 90% appearing once. Sequences were derived from peripheral blood, sampled in the third trimester of pregnancy. The receptor source for this set is a female donor in good health, enrolled as a control in a pregnancy study. The CDR3 runs from the conserved cysteine through the conserved F or W. A D gene is named only where the DNA matches it firmly. Some rows mark clone size as missing; the rest say once, few, many or name a class of expanded clone.

V	J	size	D	DNA	CDR3
TRBV27	TRBJ2-5	once	TRBD1	TGTGCCAGCAGTTGGACAGGGTACGGAGAGACCCAGTACTTC	CASSWTGYGETQYF
TRBV20-1	TRBJ2-5	.	TRBD2	TGCAGTGCTAGGGGGGGGGAGACCCAGTACTTC	CSARGGETQYF
TRBV6-1	TRBJ1-2	once	TRBD1	TGTGCCAGCACCCCCCAGGGGGTGAGCTACACCTTC	CASTPQGVSYTF
TRBV12-5	TRBJ1-2	.	.	TGTGCTAGTGGTTTGGTCGGGGGAAAGGGCTACACCTTC	CASGLVGGKGYTF
TRBV5-4	TRBJ2-7	.	TRBD2	TGTGCCAGCAGCGGGACTAGCGGGGCCTATGTGCAGTACTTC	CASSGTSGAYVQYF
TRBV7-7	TRBJ2-2	.	.	TGTGCCAGCAGCCCGACTAGGTGGACCGGGGAGCTGTTTTTT	CASSPTRWTGELFF
TRBV10-3	TRBJ2-1	.	.	TGTGCCACCCGTGGGGTAGCGGATTACAATGAGCAGTTCTTC	CATRGVADYNEQFF
TRBV6-1	TRBJ1-2	.	.	TGTGCCAGCAGTGGGATAGCTAATGGTGGCTACACCTTC	CASSGIANGGYTF
TRBV30	TRBJ1-5	.	TRBD1	TGTGCCTGGAGAACCCAGGGACAGGGCAGGGATCAGCCCCAGCATTTT	CAWRTQGQGRDQPQHF
TRBV5-1	TRBJ2-1	few	TRBD2	TGCGCCAGCAGCTTGGATAGCGGGAGCGACAATGAGCAGTTCTTC	CASSLDSGSDNEQFF
TRBV7-2	TRBJ2-5	.	TRBD2	TGTGCCAGCAGCCGAGGGACTAGCGCAGAGACCCAGTACTTC	CASSRGTSAETQYF
TRBV10-3	TRBJ2-3	.	.	TGTGCCAGCCGGAGCACAGATACGCAGTATTTT	CASRSTDTQYF
TRBV7-2	TRBJ2-7	.	TRBD2	TGTGCCAGCAGCTTTGGCCTAAAGAAACTAGCGGGAGGAACCTACGAGCAGTACTTC	CASSFGLKKLAGGTYEQYF
TRBV5-8	TRBJ1-1	.	TRBD1	TGTGCCAGCAGCACAGCACAGGGGTACACTGAAGCTTTCTTT	CASSTAQGYTEAFF
TRBV11-3	TRBJ1-1	.	.	TGTGCCAGCAGCCCCGATAGTGGTCGGAACACTGAAGCTTTCTTT	CASSPDSGRNTEAFF
TRBV27	TRBJ1-5	.	.	TGTGCCAGCAGCCTGGACAGTAATAGCAATCAGCCCCAGCATTTT	CASSLDSNSNQPQHF
TRBV5-1	TRBJ2-1	.	TRBD1	TGCGCCAGCAGCTTGGCAGGGACAGGGGAGCATCGGTTCTTC	CASSLAGTGEHRFF
TRBV27	TRBJ1-6	.	.	TGTGCCAGCAGTTTGAATCTGGACACCTCTGGGAATTCACCCCTCCACTTT	CASSLNLDTSGNSPLHF
TRBV6-5	TRBJ2-5	.	.	TGTGCCAGCACACGGCGGAGCGGCCAAGAGACCCAGTACTTC	CASTRRSGQETQYF
TRBV27	TRBJ2-1	.	TRBD2	TGTGCCAGCGGATTCCCTTGGGGACTAGCGGGAGGGCCCAACAATGAGCAGTTCTTC	CASGFPWGLAGGPNNEQFF
TRBV7-2	TRBJ1-1	once	TRBD1	TGTGCCAGCAGCTCACCACCAGGGACAGGGCCGAACACTGAAGCTTTCTTT	CASSSPPGTGPNTEAFF
TRBV7-2	TRBJ2-1	.	TRBD2	TGTGCCAGCAGCTTTGGGACTAGCGGAGCCAATGAGCAGTTCTTC	CASSFGTSGANEQFF
TRBV4-1	TRBJ2-7	.	.	TGCGCCAGCAGCCAAGAATCCAGGGTTCGGTACGAGCAGTACTTC	CASSQESRVRYEQYF
TRBV7-9	TRBJ1-5	.	.	TGTGCCAGCAGCTCGACAGGAAATCAGCCCCAGCATTTT	CASSSTGNQPQHF
TRBV6-1	TRBJ1-2	.	TRBD1	TGTGCCAGCAGTGAAGCGCGGGGACAGAGCTATGGCTACACCTTC	CASSEARGQSYGYTF
TRBV12-5	TRBJ2-2	.	TRBD2	TGTGCTAGTGGCCCCGGGACTAGCGGGAGAAACACCGGGGAGCTGTTTTTT	CASGPGTSGRNTGELFF
TRBV5-1	TRBJ2-7	once	TRBD1	TGCGCCAGCAGCATCGGAGGACAGGGCGGCAACGAGCAGTACTTC	CASSIGGQGGNEQYF
TRBV6-5	TRBJ2-2	once	TRBD1	TGTGCCAGCAGTATACTACAGGGGGTCACCGGGGAGCTGTTTTTT	CASSILQGVTGELFF
TRBV19	TRBJ2-7	.	TRBD1	TGTGCCAGTAGGAGACAGGGAAACAACGAGCAGTACTTC	CASRRQGNNEQYF
TRBV30	TRBJ2-2	.	TRBD2	TGTGCCTGGAGTGTTGTAGCGGGAGCCGGGGAGCTGTTTTTT	CAWSVVAGAGELFF
TRBV12-5	TRBJ1-6	.	TRBD1	TGTGCTAGTGGACCGGGACAGGGGTATTCACCCCTCCACTTT	CASGPGQGYSPLHF
TRBV7-9	TRBJ1-2	.	.	TGTGCCAGCAGCCGGGATGGGTCGGGTGGCTACACCTTC	CASSRDGSGGYTF
TRBV5-4	TRBJ1-4	.	.	TGTGCCAGCAGCTTGGGGGGAGACTCTAATGAAAAACTGTTTTTT	CASSLGGDSNEKLFF
TRBV5-1	TRBJ2-1	once	.	TGCGCCAGCAGCTTGGAGGCAGGGAGGTACAATGAGCAGTTCTTC	CASSLEAGRYNEQFF
TRBV5-1	TRBJ2-1	.	.	TGCGCCAGCAGCTTGGTTGCGAGCCGGAGCTACAATGAGCAGTTCTTC	CASSLVASRSYNEQFF
TRBV30	TRBJ1-2	once	.	TGTGCCTGGGGTTCGGTTGGCTACACCTTC	CAWGSVGYTF
TRBV7-9	TRBJ1-1	.	.	TGTGCCAGCAGCCAATCGACAGGGAACACTGAAGCTTTCTTT	CASSQSTGNTEAFF
TRBV7-2	TRBJ2-7	.	TRBD1	TGTGCCAGCAGCCAGCCGACAGGGAACTACGAGCAGTACTTC	CASSQPTGNYEQYF
TRBV19	TRBJ2-3	.	.	TGTGCCAGTAGTATAGGAGACAACACAGATACGCAGTATTTT	CASSIGDNTDTQYF
TRBV6-1	TRBJ2-1	.	TRBD1	TGTGCCAGCAGCGGGGACAGGGAGATTAATGAGCAGTTCTTC	CASSGDREINEQFF